This T cell receptor (beta chain) was recovered during a study of early T cells in non-severe SARS-CoV-2 infection. Study context: Sequencing of bulk RNA from unsorted whole blood was done, without chain pairing.

Study-wide findings and caveats: Sequences matched to VDJdb favored anti-spike CD8 responses, while private and CD4 specificities were missed.

This clonotype was observed many times. The antigen is not known. Deletions cut 4 bases from V and 1 base from J, with 10 bases between. Germline loops: CDR1 KGHSH, CDR2 LQKENI. The CDR3 has 14 amino acids. Individual cDNA molecules received unique molecular identifiers. TCRdb redid the calling of the 5' RACE reads with MiXCR, one entry per CDR3 protein. The sample shows tens of thousands of distinct CDR3 sequences, about 10% of them seen only once. The sequencing input was whole blood. V usage is TRBV18 and J usage is TRBJ2-5; D is ambiguous. The receptor was derived from an adult who was a healthcare worker with PCR-confirmed SARS-CoV-2 infection or an uninfected control (not recorded which). The CDR3 is CASSRGPLQETQYF. CDR3 nucleotide sequence: TGTGCCAGCTCACGCGGACCCCTCCAAGAGACCCAGTACTTC. Looking up the rest from reference TRBV18 and TRBJ2-5 gives the full variable domain: NAGVMQNPRHLVRRRGQEARLRCSPMKGHSHVYWYRQLPEEGLKFMVYLQKENIIDESGMPKERFSAEFPKEGPSILRIQQVVRGDSAAYFCASSRGPLQETQYFGPGTRLLVL.